Presented here are 30 T cell receptor beta chains from one specimen sequenced in a study of T cell repertoires in cytomegalovirus infection. These receptors have no identified antigens. In TCRdb, the reads were re-called with MiXCR into one record per CDR3 protein. The sample yields approximately 990,000 distinct CDR3 sequences, 30% to 40% seen once. Sequences were derived from cultured CD8+ T cells from PBMCs, sampled from culture after CMV antigen stimulation. The receptors originated from a human donor in good health (CMV status not recorded). Some clones in this sample may be carry-over from other donors' samples.

The rearrangement uses TRBV3-1 and TRBJ2-5, with TRBD2 as a possible D gene (5 bases). V was clipped by 4 bases and J by 3 bases, with 12 bases between them. Germline CDR1 reads LGHDT; CDR2 reads YNNKEL (reference sequence). The CDR3 is 14 residues long. Here the CDR3 DNA reads TGTGCCAGCAGCCCCCGGGAAACTAAAGAGACCCAGTACTTC. Its protein is CASSPRETKETQYF.

At least ten counts were recorded for this clonotype. The chain links TRBV7-6 to TRBJ1-1; no firm D call. The V gene lost 4 bases and the J gene lost 2 bases, with 5 bases spanning the gap. The CDR3 consists of 12 residues. The V gene's germline CDR1 is SGHVS and CDR2 FNYEAQ. The CDR3 nucleotides read TGTGCCAGCAGCTCGACAAACACTGAAGCTTTCTTT. Translated: CASSSTNTEAFF.

This clonotype was counted ten times or more. V and J are TRBV7-3 and TRBJ2-4; perhaps D is TRBD1 or TRBD2 (5 bases each). The CDR3 runs 15 residues. CDR1 SGHTA and CDR2 FQGTGA come from the germline V gene. V was pared by 5 bases and J by 7 bases, with 18 bases between. In nucleotides, the CDR3 is TGTGCCAGCAGCCCACACGGGGCCTCGGGGAACATTCAGTACTTC. It yields the protein CASSPHGASGNIQYF.

This clonotype showed up just a few times. This chain connects TRBV20-1 to TRBJ1-5, with TRBD1 matching 7 bases. Germline lookup yields CDR1 DFQATT and CDR2 SNEGSKA (reference sequence). The ends lost 3 bases at V and 1 base at J; junction bases unmatched: 6. This CDR3 spans 15 amino acids. The CDR3, as DNA: TGCAGTGCTAGTGTGACAGGGCTGAGCAATCAGCCCCAGCATTTT. It specifies CSASVTGLSNQPQHF.

The gene calls are TRBV20-1 and TRBJ2-7, with 8 bases matching TRBD1. V lost 4 bases to trimming and J lost 3 bases; unmatched junction nucleotides: 8. The CDR3 runs to 14 residues. CDR1 is DFQATT and CDR2 is SNEGSKA in the germline V gene (reference sequence). The CDR3 loop is CSATPGTGIYEQYV. The CDR3 coding sequence is TGCAGTGCTACCCCAGGGACAGGAATCTACGAGCAGTACGTC.

The rearrangement links TRBV12-3 or TRBV12-4 to TRBJ1-6; D gene ambiguous. Trimming left V 2 bases short and J 8 bases short, with 10 bases between. There are 14 residues in the CDR3. The CDR3 is CASSLSLGYSPLHF. The CDR3 DNA reads as TGTGCCAGCAGTTTATCTCTGGGGTATTCACCCCTCCACTTT.

This clonotype has only a few counts. CDR3 in amino acids: CASSESGSTEAFF. CDR3 coding DNA: TGTGCCAGCAGCGAGTCAGGGTCCACTGAAGCTTTCTTT. J is TRBJ1-1 and V is TRBV5-8, with a possible D match to TRBD1 (5 bases). Germline lookup yields CDR1 SGHTS and CDR2 YDEGEE. Trimming removed 4 bases at V and 4 bases at J, with 11 bases between. This CDR3 is 13 amino acids long.

V and J are TRBV19 and TRBJ1-2, with D perhaps matching TRBD1 (5 bases). The germline V gene has CDR1 LNHDA and CDR2 SQIVND (reference sequence). The CDR3 loop spans 19 amino acids. Trimming took off 2 bases at V and 5 bases at J, with 27 bases between the two ends. The CDR3 protein is CASSIRGQGAHGSHYGYTF. CDR3 DNA: TGTGCCAGTAGTATAAGGGGCCAAGGGGCTCATGGCTCGCATTATGGCTACACCTTC.

This clonotype turned up a few times. V usage is TRBV6-5 and J usage is TRBJ1-2; 7 positions agree with TRBD1. The V segment lost 6 bases and the J segment 4 bases; nucleotides outside the gene matches: 8. Per germline, CDR1 MNHEY and CDR2 SVGAGI. This CDR3 has 14 amino acids. This chain's CDR3 is CASSKDRVIYGYTF. CDR3 in DNA: TGTGCCAGCAGCAAAGACAGGGTCATCTATGGCTACACCTTC.

This chain connects TRBV11-1 to TRBJ2-3; D might be TRBD1 (6 bases). V lost 5 bases and J lost 4, with 16 bases in between. The CDR3 runs 15 residues. From germline, CDR1 is SGHAT and CDR2 FQDESV (reference sequence). In DNA form, the CDR3 reads TGTGCCAGCAGCCCCAACAGGGATTCCGCAGATACGCAGTATTTT. Its protein is CASSPNRDSADTQYF.

This clonotype showed up just a few times. V and J are TRBV29-1 and TRBJ1-1; D is unclear. Trimming cost V 4 bases and J 5 bases, with 8 bases left between them. From germline, CDR1 is SQVTM and CDR2 ANQGSEA. There are 11 residues in the CDR3. This CDR3 reads CSVVQGTEAFF. DNA of the CDR3: TGCAGCGTTGTCCAAGGGACTGAAGCTTTCTTT.

The chain combines TRBV20-1 with TRBJ2-1; D may be TRBD1 (6 bases). The CDR3 covers 15 residues. The V and J ends lost 5 bases and 6 bases respectively, with 20 bases between them. Germline V CDR1 and CDR2: DFQATT, SNEGSKA (reference sequence). The CDR3 region is CSADSWGLGSNEQFF. DNA of the CDR3: TGCAGTGCTGATTCTTGGGGGCTTGGAAGCAATGAGCAGTTCTTC.

This clonotype was seen many times. V gene TRBV7-2 combines with J gene TRBJ2-2, with D perhaps matching TRBD1 (6 bases). The germline V gene has CDR1 SGHTA and CDR2 FQGNSA. This CDR3 comprises 17 residues. Deletions cut 4 bases from V and 2 bases from J, with 17 bases between. The CDR3 nucleotides read TGTGCCAGCAGCTCCCCCGGGACACATCCAAACACCGGGGAGCTGTTTTTT. This codes for CASSSPGTHPNTGELFF.

The genes are TRBV19 and TRBJ2-3; D not certain. V dropped 4 bases and J dropped 6 bases, with 14 bases sitting between them. Germline-derived CDR1 and CDR2 are LNHDA and SQIVND (reference sequence). The CDR3 loop spans 14 amino acids. The DNA for the CDR3 is TGTGCCAGTAGTACGAGAGCTCCCTTGGATACGCAGTATTTT. Translation: CASSTRAPLDTQYF.

J is TRBJ2-1 and V is TRBV27; maybe TRBD1 (6 bases). CDR1 MNHEY and CDR2 SMNVEV come from the germline V gene (reference sequence). The V and J ends lost 5 bases and 10 bases respectively, with 12 bases between them. This CDR3 has 12 residues. DNA of the CDR3: TGTGCCAGCAGTAAACAGGGTAGGGAGCAGTTCTTC. Protein: CASSKQGREQFF.

This clonotype has a count of ten or more. This sequence joins TRBV7-6 and TRBJ1-1; D unclear. In germline, CDR1 is SGHVS, CDR2 FNYEAQ. The CDR3 has 12 residues. V lost 5 bases, J lost 4 bases, and 8 bases lay in between. CDR3 nucleotides: TGTGCCAGCAGCCGTGGATTCACTGAAGCTTTCTTT. Amino acids: CASSRGFTEAFF. The variable domain in full, completed from reference TRBV7-6 and TRBJ1-1, reads GAGVSQSPRYKVTKRGQDVALRCDPISGHVSLYWYRQALGQGPEFLTYFNYEAQQDKSGLPNDRFSAERPEGSISTLTIQRTEQRDSAMYRCASSRGFTEAFFGQGTRLTVV.

This clonotype was recorded once. The V gene is TRBV6-2 or TRBV6-3, the J gene TRBJ2-7; TRBD2 matches at 8 bases. Trimming cost V 2 bases and J 6 bases; bases outside gene matches: 6. CDR3 length: 14 amino acids. The V gene's germline CDR1 is MNHEY and CDR2 SVGEGT. The CDR3 protein is CASSYAAGGSEQYV. The CDR3 DNA reads as TGTGCCAGCAGTTACGCCGCGGGGGGATCCGAGCAGTACGTC.

This clonotype appeared a few times. CDR3 region: CASSSDPVWEQYV. The CDR3 region has the DNA TGTGCCAGCAGCTCGGACCCAGTCTGGGAGCAGTACGTC. J is TRBJ2-7 and V is TRBV11-1, with no clear D. The V end lost 4 bases, the J end lost 7 bases, and 14 bases lay between the germline ends. CDR3 size: 13 residues. CDR1 and CDR2 from the germline V gene are SGHAT and FQDESV (reference sequence).

The J gene is TRBJ2-7, the V gene TRBV23-1; no definite D call. TRBV23-1 qualifies as an ORF whose function is uncertain. CDR3 length: 15 amino acids. V was pared by 0 bases and J by 0 bases, with 9 bases between. As DNA, the CDR3 is TGCGCCAGCAGTCAATCGACGGAAAGCTCCTACGAGCAGTACGTC. As protein: CASSQSTESSYEQYV.

The chain couples TRBV5-1 to TRBJ1-2; 8 bases map to TRBD1. This CDR3 has 15 amino acids. The germline V gene has CDR1 SGHRS and CDR2 YFSETQ. The V segment lost 3 bases and the J segment 4 bases; nucleotides outside the gene matches: 8. As DNA, the CDR3 is TGCGCCAGCAGCTCCGGGACAGGACCCAGCTATGGCTACACCTTC. Its translation: CASSSGTGPSYGYTF. The full variable domain, its missing parts supplied by reference TRBV5-1 and TRBJ1-2, is KAGVTQTPRYLIKTRGQQVTLSCSPISGHRSVSWYQQTPGQGLQFLFEYFSETQRNKGNFPGRFSGRQFSNSRSEMNVSTLELGDSALYLCASSSGTGPSYGYTFGSGTRLTVV.

The CDR3: CASSYSNLAGGPAQFF. In DNA, the CDR3 is TGTGCCAGCAGTTACTCGAACCTAGCGGGGGGGCCGGCGCAGTTCTTC. This chain links TRBV6-6 with TRBJ2-1, with 12 bases fitting TRBD2. This CDR3 is built from 16 residues. Germline assignment: CDR1 MNHNY and CDR2 SVGAGI (reference sequence). V shed 0 bases and J 12 bases; nucleotides not matched to a gene: 9.

This chain connects TRBV19 to TRBJ1-1, with TRBD1 as a possible D gene (6 bases). The CDR3 is 13 amino acids. Germline loops: CDR1 LNHDA, CDR2 SQIVND (reference sequence). Trimming took off 4 bases at V and 5 bases at J, with 11 bases between the two ends. The CDR3 DNA reads as TGTGCCAGTAGTACCTGGACAGTAACTGAAGCTTTCTTT. Its protein is CASSTWTVTEAFF.

Ten or more counts support this clonotype. The V and J genes are TRBV12-3 or TRBV12-4 and TRBJ2-7, with D possibly matching TRBD1 (5 bases). Trimming took off 1 base at V and 3 bases at J, with 7 bases between the two ends. The CDR3 is 13 amino acids. The CDR3 loop is CASSLGQNYEQYV. CDR3 coding DNA: TGTGCCAGCAGTTTAGGACAGAACTACGAGCAGTACGTC.

This clonotype was seen at least ten times. This rearrangement joins TRBV7-6 to TRBJ2-1, with D unclear. V dropped 1 base and J dropped 0 bases, with 13 bases sitting between them. The germline gives CDR1 SGHVS, CDR2 FNYEAQ. The CDR3 consists of 17 residues. The CDR3 DNA sequence: TGTGCCAGCAGCTTAGAGGCTAGAGCCTTCTCCTACAATGAGCAGTTCTTC. Translation gives CASSLEARAFSYNEQFF.

The gene calls are TRBV19 and TRBJ1-1, with D possibly TRBD1 on 6 matching bases. Germline V gene sequence: CDR1 LNHDA, CDR2 SQIVND (reference sequence). Trimming removed 8 bases from V and 3 bases from J, with 16 bases in between. The CDR3 is 14 residues long. The CDR3 loop reads CASGESGDDTEAFF. CDR3 nucleotides: TGTGCCAGTGGGGAATCAGGGGACGACACTGAAGCTTTCTTT.

V is TRBV6-5 and J is TRBJ1-2; TRBD1 is a possible D gene (5 bases). Germline CDR1 is MNHEY and CDR2 is SVGAGI. The CDR3 is 13 residues long. V lost 5 bases and J lost 4, with 11 bases in between. CDR3 nucleotide sequence: TGTGCCAGCAGTGTGGGGACTCCCTATGGCTACACCTTC. This encodes CASSVGTPYGYTF.

The chain has TRBV4-3 and TRBJ1-5, with D possibly being TRBD1 (6 bases). The CDR3 is 14 amino acids. Looked up from germline, CDR1 is LGHNA and CDR2 is YSLEER. Between the trimmed V and J ends, which lost 1 base and 7 bases, there was a span of 11 bases. The DNA of the CDR3 is TGCGCCAGCAGCCAAGGACAGGTCGACCAGCCCCAGCATTTT. Encoded protein: CASSQGQVDQPQHF.

Only a few counts were recorded for this clonotype. The J gene is TRBJ2-7, the V gene TRBV7-9; D gene ambiguous. The CDR3 is 14 amino acids. Germline loops: CDR1 SEHNR, CDR2 FQNEAQ (reference sequence). Trimming took off 5 bases at V and 9 bases at J, with 20 bases between the two ends. CDR3 region: CASSPRDPPVWQYF. CDR3 nucleotide sequence: TGTGCCAGCAGCCCCCGAGATCCCCCGGTGTGGCAGTACTTC.

In its sample, this clonotype was seen a few times. The CDR3 nucleotides are TGCAGTGCTAGAGAAAGGGACAGGGGCAATCAGCCCCAGCATTTT. Translation gives CSARERDRGNQPQHF. The rearrangement links TRBV20-1 to TRBJ1-5, with 9 bases that match TRBD1. Trimming took 0 bases from V and 2 from J; bases not matched to a gene: 2. This CDR3 has 15 residues. From germline, CDR1 is DFQATT and CDR2 SNEGSKA (reference sequence).

The V and J genes are TRBV7-9 and TRBJ1-4; no clear D. The CDR3 extends over 14 amino acids. Looked up from germline, CDR1 is SEHNR and CDR2 is FQNEAQ (reference sequence). V gave up 8 bases and J gave up 6 bases, with 16 bases separating them. The CDR3 reads CASGDWDSDEKLFF. As DNA, the CDR3 is TGTGCCAGCGGCGATTGGGATTCGGATGAAAAACTGTTTTTT.